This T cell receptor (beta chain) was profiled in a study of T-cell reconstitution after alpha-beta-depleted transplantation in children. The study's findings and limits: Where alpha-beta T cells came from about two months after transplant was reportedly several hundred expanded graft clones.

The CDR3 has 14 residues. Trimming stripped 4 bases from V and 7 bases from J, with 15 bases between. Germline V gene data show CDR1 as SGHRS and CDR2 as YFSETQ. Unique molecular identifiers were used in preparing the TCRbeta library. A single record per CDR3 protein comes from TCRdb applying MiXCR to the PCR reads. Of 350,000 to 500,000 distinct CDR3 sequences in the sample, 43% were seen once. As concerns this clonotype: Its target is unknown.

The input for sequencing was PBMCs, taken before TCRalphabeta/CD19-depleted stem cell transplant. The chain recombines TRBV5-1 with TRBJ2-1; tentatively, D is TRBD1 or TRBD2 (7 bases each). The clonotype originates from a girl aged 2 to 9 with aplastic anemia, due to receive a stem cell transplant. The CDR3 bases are TGCGCCAGCAGCCCCCGGCAGGGGGGGAATGAGCAGTTCTTC. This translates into CASSPRQGGNEQFF.